Listed below are T cell receptor beta chains from one sample, sequenced in a study of graft-versus-host responses after intestinal transplantation. The antigens of these receptors remain unknown. The assay was immunoSEQ multiplex PCR, and TCRdb's table has in-frame clones only and misses some. This sample carries roughly 120,000 clones, just under 95% of them seen once, and the ten largest clones take about 0.54%. Sequencing was performed on unstimulated CD8+ T cells sorted from spleen or lymph node cells, taken before intestinal transplant. All receptors come from a human donor who received an intestinal transplant. The CDR3 runs from the conserved cysteine through the conserved F or W. Fields, in order: J gene, clone size, D gene, V gene, CDR3 protein, CDR3 DNA. A D gene is named only where the DNA matches it firmly. Size is stated for part of the rows, as once, few or many counts, or as a class when the clone is expanded.

>TRBJ2-1|NA|TRBD2|TRBV27
CASKSGRGDEQFF
TGTGCCAGCAAAAGCGGGAGGGGCGATGAGCAGTTCTTC
>TRBJ2-7|NA|NA|TRBV13
CASSTGGAPYEQYF
TGTGCCAGCAGCACCGGTGGGGCCCCCTACGAGCAGTACTTC
>TRBJ1-1|NA|TRBD1|TRBV27
CASSLSRTGATEAFF
TGTGCCAGCAGTTTATCCCGGACAGGGGCCACTGAAGCTTTCTTT
>TRBJ2-2|NA|NA|TRBV27
CASSFDGTLNTGELFF
TGTGCCAGCAGTTTTGATGGGACCTTGAACACCGGGGAGCTGTTTTTT
>TRBJ2-1|NA|NA|TRBV10-3
CAISQDVGSYNEQFF
TGTGCCATCAGTCAGGACGTTGGCTCCTACAATGAGCAGTTCTTC
>TRBJ2-2|NA|NA|TRBV4-2
CASSQGPGELFF
TGTGCCAGCAGCCAAGGACCCGGGGAGCTGTTTTTT
>TRBJ2-7|NA|NA|TRBV9
CASSVDLSNYEQYF
TGTGCCAGCAGCGTAGATCTGTCGAACTACGAGCAGTACTTC
>TRBJ2-1|once|TRBD2|TRBV2
CASSETAGGLGQFF
TGTGCCAGCAGTGAGACCGCGGGAGGGTTGGGACAGTTCTTC
>TRBJ2-1|NA|NA|TRBV15
CATSPGDYTSPYNEQFF
TGTGCCACCAGCCCTGGTGACTATACCTCCCCCTACAATGAGCAGTTCTTC
>TRBJ2-2|NA|NA|TRBV7-8
CASSADRNTGELFF
TGTGCCAGCAGCGCCGACAGGAACACCGGGGAGCTGTTTTTT
>TRBJ2-1|NA|NA|TRBV6-5
CASSSLLGPYNEQFF
TGTGCCAGCAGTTCCCTCCTAGGGCCCTACAATGAGCAGTTCTTC
>TRBJ2-3|NA|NA|TRBV9
CASSDPYLPHTQYF
TGTGCCAGCAGCGACCCATATTTACCACATACGCAGTATTTT
>TRBJ2-1|NA|TRBD1|TRBV10-1
CASSVKGAVEQFF
TGCGCCAGCAGTGTCAAGGGGGCCGTTGAGCAGTTCTTC
>TRBJ1-5|NA|TRBD1|TRBV2
CASRTGGNQPQHF
TGTGCCAGCAGGACAGGGGGCAATCAGCCCCAGCATTTT
>TRBJ2-1|NA|TRBD2|TRBV5-1
CASSLGLAGTYNEQFF
TGCGCCAGCAGCCTGGGACTAGCGGGAACCTACAATGAGCAGTTCTTC
>TRBJ1-4|NA|NA|TRBV4-1
CASSQTDVGAEKLFF
TGCGCCAGCAGCCAAACCGACGTCGGGGCTGAAAAACTGTTTTTT